A single sample gave rise to the 24 T cell receptor beta chains below, sequenced in a study of vaccination and CD4 T cells after COVID-19. Cultured CD4+ T cells had their DNA profiled by the Oncomine TCR Beta short-read assay. TCRdb reanalysed the PCR reads using MiXCR and keeps one entry per CDR3 protein. The table lists over 14,000 distinct CDR3 sequences, 33% of them singletons. The antigens these receptors bind are not known. Documented treatment: roughly 10-day PBMC culture with coronavirus spike peptide pools or control peptides (ViraFEST assay). The sequenced sample was CD4+ T cells from blood, cultured in vitro, obtained after SARS-CoV-2 vaccination. Receptor source: a human donor who had recovered from COVID-19.

The chain links TRBV5-6 to TRBJ1-1; D gene uncertain. The V end lost 4 bases, the J end lost 0 bases, and 4 bases lay between the germline ends. The CDR3 is 12 residues long. In germline, CDR1 is SGHDT, CDR2 YYEEEE. CDR3 in amino acids: CASSRLNTEAFF. The CDR3, as DNA: TGTGCCAGCAGCCGCCTGAACACTGAAGCTTTCTTT.

The chain is built from TRBV7-3 and TRBJ2-3; D call uncertain. CDR1 SGHTA and CDR2 FQGTGA come from the germline V gene. CDR3 length: 14 residues. Trimming took off 5 bases at V and 9 bases at J, with 18 bases between the two ends. The CDR3 DNA is TGTGCCAGCAGCCGCGGTTCGTCACAGCCCACGCAGTATTTT. This sequence encodes CASSRGSSQPTQYF.

The chain links TRBV7-2 to TRBJ1-5; 7 bases match TRBD1. CDR1 is SGHTA, CDR2 FQGNSA, per germline. Trimming removed 5 bases from V and 6 bases from J; junction bases left unmatched: 10. The CDR3 is 15 amino acids. CDR3 in amino acids: CASSRRGGGGQPQHF. CDR3 DNA: TGTGCCAGCAGCCGCAGGGGGGGAGGTGGTCAGCCCCAGCATTTT.

CDR3: CASSEGTGGQEKLFF. For the CDR3, the DNA is TGTGCCAGCTCCGAGGGGACAGGCGGGCAGGAAAAACTGTTTTTT. The chain couples TRBV18 to TRBJ1-4, with TRBD1 matching over 8 bases. This CDR3 has 15 residues. The germline gives CDR1 KGHSH, CDR2 LQKENI. The ends lost 6 bases at V and 8 bases at J; junction bases unmatched: 11.

The chain uses TRBV20-1 and TRBJ2-5; D is unresolved. Trimming pared 0 bases from V and 4 bases from J, leaving 9 bases between. This CDR3 has 13 residues. The germline V gene encodes CDR1 DFQATT and CDR2 SNEGSKA (reference sequence). For the CDR3, the DNA is TGCAGTGCTAGAGATCGCCTTATAGAGACCCAGTACTTC. Residues: CSARDRLIETQYF.

This clonotype appeared a few times. V gene TRBV6-1 combines with J gene TRBJ2-7; tentatively, D is TRBD1 (5 bases). In germline, CDR1 is MNHNS, CDR2 SASEGT. Trimming left V 7 bases short and J 7 bases short, with 17 bases between. The CDR3 is made up of 13 amino acids. The CDR3 loop is CASNPRAGREQYF. Written as DNA, the CDR3 is TGTGCCAGCAACCCCAGGGCAGGGCGGGAGCAGTACTTC.

The rearrangement links TRBV29-1 to TRBJ2-5; the D gene is possibly TRBD1 (5 bases). Between the trimmed V and J ends, which lost 3 bases and 2 bases, there was a span of 7 bases. The CDR3 runs to 12 residues. Germline V gives CDR1 SQVTM, CDR2 ANQGSEA. CDR3 region: CSVDRDQETQYF. The CDR3 nucleotides read TGCAGCGTTGACAGGGATCAAGAGACCCAGTACTTC.

Within the sample, this clonotype is medium-sized (0.01 to 0.1%). The rearrangement links TRBV20-1 to TRBJ1-5, with TRBD1 as a possible D gene (5 bases). V was trimmed by 4 bases and J by 0 bases, leaving 10 bases between them. CDR3 length: 14 residues. Germline loops: CDR1 DFQATT, CDR2 SNEGSKA (reference sequence). DNA for the CDR3: TGCAGTGCTACCGGGGGGGTTAGCAATCAGCCCCAGCATTTT. Protein product: CSATGGVSNQPQHF.

The gene calls are TRBV4-1 and TRBJ1-6; tentative D call: TRBD1 (6 bases). V was shortened by 0 bases and J by 7 bases, with 28 bases between the two germline ends. This CDR3 has 21 amino acids. Germline loops: CDR1 MGHRA, CDR2 YSYEKL. The CDR3 DNA sequence: TGCGCCAGCAGCCAAGATGGAAGGGCAGGGGTTTTTCGTGCGACAAATTCACCCCTCCACTTT. Encoded protein: CASSQDGRAGVFRATNSPLHF.

The chain couples TRBV10-1 to TRBJ2-5, with TRBD2 matching over 7 bases. CDR1 is WNHNN, CDR2 SYGVQD, per germline (reference sequence). The CDR3 is made up of 14 amino acids. V trimming: 6 bases; J trimming: 4 bases; junction bases outside the gene matches: 8. The CDR3 DNA reads as TGCGCCAGCAGCTCTCGACCTAGCGGAGAGACCCAGTACTTC. Translated, it gives CASSSRPSGETQYF.

The chain has TRBV20-1 and TRBJ2-5, with D possibly being TRBD2 (6 bases). CDR3 length: 16 residues. The V gene lost 0 bases and the J gene lost 2 bases, with 16 bases spanning the gap. Looked up from germline, CDR1 is DFQATT and CDR2 is SNEGSKA (reference sequence). CDR3 sequence (DNA): TGCAGTGCTAGAGATCAGGGACGGGGGTGGCAAGAGACCCAGTACTTC. It encodes CSARDQGRGWQETQYF.

The V gene is TRBV28, the J gene TRBJ1-2, with D perhaps TRBD1 (6 bases). The CDR3 extends over 16 amino acids. CDR1 is MDHEN and CDR2 is SYDVKM in the germline V gene. Trimming took 6 bases from V and 3 from J, leaving 20 bases between them. The CDR3 spells CASRRTLTGGDYGYTF. The CDR3 DNA follows: TGTGCCAGCAGACGAACACTAACGGGGGGCGACTATGGCTACACCTTC.

This clonotype was observed a few times. The chain recombines TRBV5-1 with TRBJ1-1, with 8 bases that match TRBD1. The ends lost 0 bases at V and 1 base at J; junction bases unmatched: 11. CDR1 is SGHRS, CDR2 YFSETQ, per germline. The CDR3 has 18 residues. The CDR3 is CASSLGAGGNRQNTEAFF. In nucleotides, the CDR3 is TGCGCCAGCAGCTTGGGGGCAGGGGGCAATAGACAGAACACTGAAGCTTTCTTT.

V is TRBV29-1 and J is TRBJ2-5; 11 bases align to TRBD1. The V gene's germline CDR1 is SQVTM and CDR2 ANQGSEA. The CDR3 is 14 residues long. V was clipped by 0 bases and J by 5 bases; unmatched bases: 2. The CDR3 DNA reads as TGCAGCGTTGAAGATCGGGACAGGGGGGAGACCCAGTACTTC. Amino acids: CSVEDRDRGETQYF.

In this sample, this clonotype turned up a few times. This rearrangement joins TRBV19 to TRBJ2-5, with a tentative D call TRBD1 (5 bases). This CDR3 is built from 13 residues. Germline lookup yields CDR1 LNHDA and CDR2 SQIVND (reference sequence). Trimming took off 6 bases at V and 3 bases at J, with 11 bases between the two ends. CDR3 nucleotides: TGTGCCAGTAGAACCCAGGGCAAAGAGACCCAGTACTTC. Translating it yields CASRTQGKETQYF.

The gene calls are TRBV9 and TRBJ2-1, with D possibly TRBD2 on 5 matching bases. This CDR3 comprises 12 residues. Germline V gives CDR1 SGDLS, CDR2 YYNGEE. Trimming left V 4 bases short and J 12 bases short, with 14 bases between. This CDR3 reads CASSPRGSGQFF. CDR3 nucleotides: TGTGCCAGCAGCCCCCGCGGAAGCGGGCAGTTCTTC.

This clonotype occurred a few times. One end of the junction varies from germline; a read error may be responsible. The chain is built from TRBV19 and TRBJ2-1, with D perhaps being TRBD1 or TRBD2 (5 bases each). The CDR3 runs 12 residues. In germline, CDR1 is LNHDA, CDR2 SQIVND (reference sequence). The CDR3 spells CASSIGTGTASF. As DNA, the CDR3 is TGTGCCAGTAGTATCGGAACCGGGACGGCGAGCTTC.

This rearrangement joins TRBV28 to TRBJ2-5, with D unresolved. The V gene's germline CDR1 is MDHEN and CDR2 SYDVKM. V was clipped by 5 bases and J by 2 bases, with 9 bases between them. This CDR3 is built from 13 residues. CDR3 sequence reads: CASSVGLQETQYF. CDR3 nucleotide sequence: TGTGCCAGCAGTGTGGGGTTACAAGAGACCCAGTACTTC.

The rearrangement uses TRBV6-2 or TRBV6-3 and TRBJ1-1, with D perhaps TRBD1 (5 bases). The CDR3 is 12 amino acids. Looked up from germline, CDR1 is MNHEY and CDR2 is SVGEGT. V lost 5 bases, J lost 5 bases, and 9 bases lay in between. DNA of the CDR3: TGTGCCAGCAGTCCGGGGCGGACTGAAGCTTTCTTT. This translates into CASSPGRTEAFF.

The chain couples TRBV24-1 to TRBJ1-2; perhaps TRBD1 as D (6 bases). Germline loops: CDR1 KGHDR, CDR2 SFDVKD. V was shortened by 5 bases and J by 2 bases, with 17 bases between the two germline ends. The CDR3 sequence is 16 residues long. CDR3 in amino acids: CATSAGQTIHNYGYTF. The CDR3 DNA reads TGTGCCACCAGTGCCGGACAGACGATTCACAACTATGGCTACACCTTC.

This clonotype counts as large (0.1 to 1%). This chain uses TRBV4-3 with TRBJ1-5; the D is unclear. V gave up 3 bases and J gave up 8 bases, with 14 bases separating them. The CDR3 sequence is 14 residues long. Germline assignment: CDR1 LGHNA and CDR2 YSLEER. The CDR3 nucleotides read TGCGCCAGCAGCCAGACGCCAAGGGTTGAGCCCCAGCATTTT. Translating it yields CASSQTPRVEPQHF.

Regarding this clonotype: One end of the junction does not line up with germline, which may come from a read error. The V and J genes are TRBV14 and TRBJ1-2, with D uncertain. The length of the CDR3 is 12 residues. CDR1 is SGHDN, CDR2 FVKESK, per germline. The CDR3 loop is CASSQQPYGYTF. In DNA, the CDR3 is TGCGCCAGCAGCCAGCAACCTTATGGCTACACCTTC.

The chain carries TRBV7-2 and TRBJ2-1; D remains ambiguous. This CDR3 is built from 15 residues. In germline, CDR1 is SGHTA, CDR2 FQGNSA. The germline V and J ends were trimmed by 6 bases and 4 bases, with 16 bases remaining between them. The CDR3 nucleotides read TGTGCCAGCAGGAAAACAGTGACCCTTTACAATGAGCAGTTCTTC. Its translation is CASRKTVTLYNEQFF. The complete variable domain, with remaining parts taken from reference TRBV7-2 and TRBJ2-1, reads GAGVSQSPSNKVTEKGKDVELRCDPISGHTALYWYRQSLGQGLEFLIYFQGNSAPDKSGLPSDRFSAERTGGSVSTLTIQRTQQEDSAVYLCASRKTVTLYNEQFFGPGTRLTVL.

This clonotype has more than one count but fewer than ten. The chain joins TRBV7-2 to TRBJ1-2; unclear D gene. Germline CDR1 SGHTA, CDR2 FQGNSA. Trimming pared 1 base from V and 8 bases from J, leaving 14 bases between. The CDR3 has 14 residues. The CDR3 DNA sequence: TGTGCCAGCAGCTTAGAGATGGAAGGCCGAGGCTACACCTTC. Amino acid sequence: CASSLEMEGRGYTF.